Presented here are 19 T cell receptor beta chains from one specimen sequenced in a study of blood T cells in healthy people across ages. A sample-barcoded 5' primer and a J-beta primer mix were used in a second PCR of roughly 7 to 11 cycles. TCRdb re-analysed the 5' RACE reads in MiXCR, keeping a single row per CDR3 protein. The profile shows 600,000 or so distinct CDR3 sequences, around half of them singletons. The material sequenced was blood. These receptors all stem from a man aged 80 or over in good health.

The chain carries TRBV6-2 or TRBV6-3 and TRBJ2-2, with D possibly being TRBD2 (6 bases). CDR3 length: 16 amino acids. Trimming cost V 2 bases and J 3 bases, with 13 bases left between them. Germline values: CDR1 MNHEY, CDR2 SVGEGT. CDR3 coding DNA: TGTGCCAGCAGTTACCCGCGGGGCGACCACACCGGGGAGCTGTTTTTT. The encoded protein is CASSYPRGDHTGELFF.

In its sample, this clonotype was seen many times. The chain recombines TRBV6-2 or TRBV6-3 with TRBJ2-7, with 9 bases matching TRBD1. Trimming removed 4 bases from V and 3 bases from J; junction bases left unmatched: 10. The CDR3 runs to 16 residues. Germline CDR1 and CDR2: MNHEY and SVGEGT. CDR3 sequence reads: CASSWAPGQGNYEQYF. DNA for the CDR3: TGTGCCAGCAGTTGGGCCCCGGGACAGGGAAACTACGAGCAGTACTTC.

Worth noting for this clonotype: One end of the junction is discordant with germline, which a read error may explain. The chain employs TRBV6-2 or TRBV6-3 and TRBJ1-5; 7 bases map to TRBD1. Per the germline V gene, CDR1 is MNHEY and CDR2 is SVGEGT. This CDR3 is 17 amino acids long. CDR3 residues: CASKSGPNRGGKQPQHF. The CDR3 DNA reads TGTGCCAGCAAGTCCGGGCCGAACAGGGGTGGCAAGCAGCCCCAGCATTTT.

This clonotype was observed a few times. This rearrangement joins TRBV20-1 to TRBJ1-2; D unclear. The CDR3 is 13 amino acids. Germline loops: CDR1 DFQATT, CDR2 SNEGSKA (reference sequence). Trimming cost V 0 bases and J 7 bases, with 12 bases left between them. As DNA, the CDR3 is TGCAGTGCTAGAGAAGTTATCAGAGGTGGCTACACCTTC. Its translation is CSAREVIRGGYTF.

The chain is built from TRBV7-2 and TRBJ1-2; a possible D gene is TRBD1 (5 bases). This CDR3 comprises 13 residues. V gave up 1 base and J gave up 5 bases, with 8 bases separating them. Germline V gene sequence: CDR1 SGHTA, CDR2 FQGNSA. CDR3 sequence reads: CASSLEGIYGYTF. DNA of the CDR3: TGTGCCAGCAGCTTAGAGGGGATATATGGCTACACCTTC. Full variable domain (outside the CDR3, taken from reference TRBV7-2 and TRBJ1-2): GAGVSQSPSNKVTEKGKDVELRCDPISGHTALYWYRQSLGQGLEFLIYFQGNSAPDKSGLPSDRFSAERTGGSVSTLTIQRTQQEDSAVYLCASSLEGIYGYTFGSGTRLTVV.

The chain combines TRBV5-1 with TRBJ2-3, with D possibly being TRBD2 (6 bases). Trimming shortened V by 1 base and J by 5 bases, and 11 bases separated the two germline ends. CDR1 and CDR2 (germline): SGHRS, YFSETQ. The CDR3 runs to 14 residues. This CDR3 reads CASSLRYGRDTQYF. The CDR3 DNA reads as TGCGCCAGCAGCTTGCGGTACGGGAGAGATACGCAGTATTTT.

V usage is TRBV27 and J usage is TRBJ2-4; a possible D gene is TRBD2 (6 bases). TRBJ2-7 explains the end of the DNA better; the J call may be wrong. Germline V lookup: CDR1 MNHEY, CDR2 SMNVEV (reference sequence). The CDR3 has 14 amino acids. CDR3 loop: CASKELARTYEQYF. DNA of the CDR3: TGTGCCAGCAAGGAACTAGCTCGCACCTACGAGCAGTACTTC.

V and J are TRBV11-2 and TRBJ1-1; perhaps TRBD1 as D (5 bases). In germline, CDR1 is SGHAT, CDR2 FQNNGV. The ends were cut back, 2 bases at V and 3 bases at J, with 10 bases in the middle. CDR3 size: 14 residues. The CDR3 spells CASSLNRPDTEAFF. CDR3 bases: TGTGCCAGCAGCTTAAACAGGCCCGACACTGAAGCTTTCTTT.

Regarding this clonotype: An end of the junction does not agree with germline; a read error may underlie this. CDR3 sequence (DNA): TGTGCCAGCAGCTGGACAGGGGAGGATGGTTACACCTTC. It is translated as CASSWTGEDGYTF. The rearrangement uses TRBV5-6 and TRBJ1-2; 9 bases line up with TRBD1. The germline gives CDR1 SGHDT, CDR2 YYEEEE. CDR3 length equals 13 residues.

The DNA for the CDR3 is TGTGCCAGCAGCATGGGACAGCCCCAAGAGACCCAGTACTTC. Residues: CASSMGQPQETQYF. The chain has TRBV21-1 and TRBJ2-5; the table's D call of TRBD1 was not tested on the DNA. TRBV21-1 is shown as a pseudogene. There are 14 residues in the CDR3.

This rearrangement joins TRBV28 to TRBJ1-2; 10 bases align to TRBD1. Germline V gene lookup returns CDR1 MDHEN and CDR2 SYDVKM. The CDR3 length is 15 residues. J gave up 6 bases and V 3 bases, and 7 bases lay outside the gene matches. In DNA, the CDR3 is TGTGCCAGCAGTTTCCGGGACAGGGGACGCGATGGCTACACCTTC. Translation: CASSFRDRGRDGYTF.

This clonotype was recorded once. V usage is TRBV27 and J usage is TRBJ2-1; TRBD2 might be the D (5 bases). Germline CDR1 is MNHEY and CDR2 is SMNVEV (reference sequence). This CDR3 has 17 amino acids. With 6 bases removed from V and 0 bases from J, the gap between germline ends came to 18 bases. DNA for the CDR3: TGTGCCAGCAGCCTCTTGCGGGCCGAGAGCTCCTACAATGAGCAGTTCTTC. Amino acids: CASSLLRAESSYNEQFF.

CDR3 coding DNA: TGTGCCAGCAGCCCCCGGGACAGGGAGAAGAATAAGCAGTTCTTC. Translation: CASSPRDREKNKQFF. This chain joins TRBV11-1 and TRBJ2-1; 9 bases align to TRBD1. The V gene's germline CDR1 is SGHAT and CDR2 FQDESV (reference sequence). This CDR3 is 15 amino acids long. V gave up 5 bases and J gave up 11 bases; unmatched junction bases: 13.

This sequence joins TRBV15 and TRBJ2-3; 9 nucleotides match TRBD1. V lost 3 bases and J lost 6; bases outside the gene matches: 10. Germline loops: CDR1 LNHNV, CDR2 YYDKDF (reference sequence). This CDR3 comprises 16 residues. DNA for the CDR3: TGTGCCACCAGCAGCAGGAGGACAGGGGCAGGGGATACGCAGTATTTT. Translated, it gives CATSSRRTGAGDTQYF.

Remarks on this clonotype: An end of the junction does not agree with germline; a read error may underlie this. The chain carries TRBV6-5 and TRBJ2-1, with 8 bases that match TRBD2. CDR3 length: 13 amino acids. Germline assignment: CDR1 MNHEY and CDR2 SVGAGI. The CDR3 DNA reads TGTACCAGCGGGGGTAGTAGTACATATGAGCAGTTCTTC. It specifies CTSGGSSTYEQFF.

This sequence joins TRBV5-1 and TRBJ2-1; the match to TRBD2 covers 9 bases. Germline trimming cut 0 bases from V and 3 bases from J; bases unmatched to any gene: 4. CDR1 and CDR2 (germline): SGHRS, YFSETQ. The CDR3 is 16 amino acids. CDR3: CASSLAASGVYNEQFF. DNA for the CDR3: TGCGCCAGCAGCTTGGCCGCTAGCGGGGTCTACAATGAGCAGTTCTTC.

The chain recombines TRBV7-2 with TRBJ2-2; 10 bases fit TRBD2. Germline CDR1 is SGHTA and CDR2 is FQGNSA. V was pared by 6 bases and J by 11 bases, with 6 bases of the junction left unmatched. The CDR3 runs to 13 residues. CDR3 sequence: CASRLAGELELFF. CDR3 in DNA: TGTGCCAGCAGGCTAGCGGGAGAGCTCGAGCTGTTTTTT.

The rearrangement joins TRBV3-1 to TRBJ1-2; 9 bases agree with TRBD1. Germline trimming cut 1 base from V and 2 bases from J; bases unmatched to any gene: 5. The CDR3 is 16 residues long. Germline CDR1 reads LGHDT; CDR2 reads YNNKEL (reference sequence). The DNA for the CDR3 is TGTGCCAGCAGCCAAGCGACCGGGACAGGGAACTATGGCTACACCTTC. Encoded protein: CASSQATGTGNYGYTF.

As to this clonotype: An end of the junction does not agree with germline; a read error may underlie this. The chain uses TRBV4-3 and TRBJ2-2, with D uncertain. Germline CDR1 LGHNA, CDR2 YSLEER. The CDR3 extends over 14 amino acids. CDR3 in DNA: TGCGCCAGCAGCCAGACACCGAACACCAGGGAGCTGTTTTTT. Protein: CASSQTPNTRELFF.